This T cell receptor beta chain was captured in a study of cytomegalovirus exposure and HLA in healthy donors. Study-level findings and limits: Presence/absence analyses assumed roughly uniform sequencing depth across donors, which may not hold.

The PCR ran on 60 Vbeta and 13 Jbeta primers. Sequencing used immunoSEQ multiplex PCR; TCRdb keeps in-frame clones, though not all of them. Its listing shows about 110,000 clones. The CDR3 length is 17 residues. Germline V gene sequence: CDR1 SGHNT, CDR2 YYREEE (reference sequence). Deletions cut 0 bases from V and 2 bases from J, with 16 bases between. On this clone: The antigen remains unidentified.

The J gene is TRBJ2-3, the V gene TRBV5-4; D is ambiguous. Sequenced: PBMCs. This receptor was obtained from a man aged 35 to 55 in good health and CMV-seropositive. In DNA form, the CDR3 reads TGTGCCAGCAGCTTGGGGGCAAAGGCCTTCCACACAGATACGCAGTATTTT. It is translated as CASSLGAKAFHTDTQYF.